These T cell receptor beta chains were read from a single sample in a study of identical twins. TCRdb itself ran the 5' RACE reads through MiXCR, one entry per CDR3 protein. The sample holds 400,000 to 500,000 distinct CDR3 sequences, 13% to 15% seen once. The data were also submitted as part of a second study, on yellow fever vaccine responses in identical twins.

Sequencing input: CD4+ T cells sorted from blood. These receptors were obtained from a woman under 30 in good health. Each CDR3 is given with its conserved first and last residue. D genes are given only for firm matches. Part of the rows lack a size; the others show once, few, many or a class for expanded clones.

clone size	D gene	J gene	V gene	CDR3 protein
few	TRBD2	TRBJ2-1	TRBV11-2	CASSLELAGGYNEQFF
few	-	TRBJ1-2	TRBV4-1	CASTGRDSYGYTF
-	-	TRBJ2-5	TRBV6-5	CASSYGLRETQYF
-	-	TRBJ2-5	TRBV7-8	CASSLGIRGLHQETQYF
few	-	TRBJ1-1	TRBV7-8	CASSYARDRYQGAFF
few	-	TRBJ1-1	TRBV10-3	CAISESHNTEAFF
many	-	TRBJ2-1	TRBV18	CASSPPNYSWEQFF
-	-	TRBJ1-2	TRBV18	CASSPPGGPLGGYTF
many	-	TRBJ1-1	TRBV5-1	CASSLTGLTEAFF
-	TRBD2	TRBJ2-5	TRBV7-9	CASSPSGGKTQYF
-	TRBD2	TRBJ2-7	TRBV12-3/TRBV12-4	CASLLAGISDEQYF
-	TRBD2	TRBJ2-3	TRBV27	CASRRAPRLAGGHTDTQYF
-	-	TRBJ2-2	TRBV5-6	CASSFYRNGELFF
few	TRBD1	TRBJ2-7	TRBV28	CASSVPGGRYEQYF
many	-	TRBJ2-3	TRBV27	CASSLLVPDTQYF
-	-	TRBJ1-5	TRBV19	CASSIAGVGNQPQHF
-	-	TRBJ2-1	TRBV7-2	CASSLDPKNEQFF
few	TRBD1	TRBJ2-2	TRBV5-1	CASSVDRVDTGELFF
few	TRBD2	TRBJ2-1	TRBV4-3	CASSQELAGDSYNEQFF
few	TRBD2	TRBJ2-3	TRBV20-1	CSVHLAGGRPDTQYF
many	-	TRBJ2-3	TRBV7-9	CASSAQGSRSDTQYF
-	-	TRBJ2-6	TRBV28	CASSLGGTSGANVLTF
-	TRBD1	TRBJ2-7	TRBV7-2	CASSKQGIGEQYF
few	TRBD2	TRBJ2-2	TRBV20-1	CSAPSGRKTGELFF
-	-	TRBJ2-3	TRBV10-2	CASSVTSRTDTQYF
many	TRBD1	TRBJ2-7	TRBV29-1	CSAGTGEYEQYF
few	-	TRBJ1-5	TRBV20-1	CSARMRGQPQHF
few	TRBD1	TRBJ2-5	TRBV11-2	CASSLPGQGSWGETQYF
many	TRBD1	TRBJ1-6	TRBV20-1	CSARDGGTGNSPLHF
-	-	TRBJ2-1	TRBV20-1	CSATLLNEQFF
few	TRBD2	TRBJ2-1	TRBV10-1	CASSALAGGLGEQFF
-	-	TRBJ2-4	TRBV7-9	CASSLDAENIQYF
-	TRBD1	TRBJ2-1	TRBV12-3/TRBV12-4	CASSLLDRPYNEQFF
-	TRBD1	TRBJ2-7	TRBV2	CASSVPGQGAYEQYF
few	TRBD2	TRBJ2-7	TRBV27	CASSLYTQRGLYEQYF
-	-	TRBJ1-2	TRBV20-1	CSARDGRTASSQSGYTF
-	-	TRBJ2-1	TRBV21-1	CASRGGRGYNEQFF
-	TRBD1	TRBJ2-5	TRBV29-1	CSVERQGSQTQYF